These T cell receptor beta chains were read from a single sample in a study of blood T cell repertoires in COVID-19. Here immunoSEQ multiplex PCR was the method, and the copy in TCRdb shows in-frame clones only, minus some. The table shows a few hundred thousand clones, with over 85% occurring only once. Sequencing was done on a sample of PBMCs or T cells enriched from blood (not recorded which). These TCRs come from a woman aged 25 to 45 who had recovered from COVID-19. Both conserved end residues are part of each CDR3. Each record gives: CDR3 DNA, CDR3 protein, J gene, clone size, D gene, V gene. The D gene is left open where the match is weak. Size values are once, few and many counts, or a class for expanded clones, and some rows have none.

TGTGCCACCAGTGGGTCTAGCGGGGATCTTAATGAGCAGTTCTTC,CATSGSSGDLNEQFF,TRBJ2-1,-,TRBD2,TRBV24-1
TGCGCCAGCAGCCAAGCCCCGACAGGGGGCAGCGAGCAGTACTTC,CASSQAPTGGSEQYF,TRBJ2-7,-,TRBD1,TRBV4-1
TGTGCCTGGAGCGGTAGGAGGATTGCCTATCAGCCCCAGCATTTT,CAWSGRRIAYQPQHF,TRBJ1-5,-,-,TRBV30
TGCGCCAGCAGCTTGCCTACTAGCGGGAGGAGCACAGATACGCAGTATTTT,CASSLPTSGRSTDTQYF,TRBJ2-3,once,TRBD2,TRBV5-1
TGTGCCAGCTCACCACGACTAGCGGGAGGGCCTATCGGGACCGGGGAGCTGTTTTTT,CASSPRLAGGPIGTGELFF,TRBJ2-2,-,TRBD2,TRBV18
TGTGCCAGCAGCTTAGTGAGCGGACCACCTGGAGATACGCAGTATTTT,CASSLVSGPPGDTQYF,TRBJ2-3,few,-,TRBV7-2
TGTGCCAGCAGCTTAAGTCAGACTAATGAAAAACTGTTTTTT,CASSLSQTNEKLFF,TRBJ1-4,-,-,TRBV7-6
TGTGCCAGCAGCCACTATGGAAGAGAAACTGAAGCTTTCTTT,CASSHYGRETEAFF,TRBJ1-1,-,-,TRBV13
TGTGCCAGCAGTGACCTTCCCTACGAGCAGTACTTC,CASSDLPYEQYF,TRBJ2-7,once,-,TRBV6-4
TGCAGCGTTGAAACGGTGTTCGAGCAGTACTTC,CSVETVFEQYF,TRBJ2-7,-,-,TRBV29-1
TGTGCCAGCAGCCAAGTTCCTCTACTAGCGGGAGCCTACGAGCAGTACTTC,CASSQVPLLAGAYEQYF,TRBJ2-7,-,TRBD2,TRBV14
TGTGCCAGTGGGTCGGGCACCGGGGAGCTGTTTTTT,CASGSGTGELFF,TRBJ2-2,once,-,TRBV9
TGTGCCAGCAGCCACCCCGCCAGGGGGGCCAGCGAGCAGTACTTC,CASSHPARGASEQYF,TRBJ2-7,-,-,TRBV3-1/TRBV3-2
TGCGCCAGCAGCTTGCTTTGGACAGGACTGAACACTGAAGCTTTCTTT,CASSLLWTGLNTEAFF,TRBJ1-1,-,TRBD1,TRBV5-1
TGTGCCAGCAGTGTTGGAGAGACGGCACAATATTTT,CASSVGETAQYF,TRBJ1-3,-,-,TRBV2
TGCGCCAGCAGGTCGCCGAACAGGCATAGGGGCAATCAGCCCCAGCATTTT,CASRSPNRHRGNQPQHF,TRBJ1-5,-,-,TRBV10-1
TGTGCCAGCAGTACAATACAGGGGCCCCTTGGCTACACCTTC,CASSTIQGPLGYTF,TRBJ1-2,-,TRBD1,TRBV27